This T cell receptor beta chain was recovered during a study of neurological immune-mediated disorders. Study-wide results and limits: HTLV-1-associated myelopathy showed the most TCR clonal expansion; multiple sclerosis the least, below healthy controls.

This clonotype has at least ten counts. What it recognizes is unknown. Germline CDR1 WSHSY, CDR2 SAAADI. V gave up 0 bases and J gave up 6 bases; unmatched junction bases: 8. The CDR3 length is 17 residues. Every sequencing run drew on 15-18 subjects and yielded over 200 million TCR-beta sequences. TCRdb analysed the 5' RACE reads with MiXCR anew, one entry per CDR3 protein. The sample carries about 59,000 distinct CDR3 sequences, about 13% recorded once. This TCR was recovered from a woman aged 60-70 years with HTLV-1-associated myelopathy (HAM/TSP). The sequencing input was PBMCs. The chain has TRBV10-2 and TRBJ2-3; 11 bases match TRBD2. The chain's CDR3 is CASSESLASGRSDTQYF. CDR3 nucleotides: TGCGCCAGCAGTGAGTCCCTGGCTAGCGGGAGGTCGGATACGCAGTATTTT.